Shown below are 30 T cell receptor beta chains from a single sample sequenced in a study of chemoradiotherapy in HPV16-positive cancers. Assay used: immunoSEQ multiplex PCR; TCRdb lists only in-frame clones, some missing. The sample consists of some 11,000 clones, more than 85% of them appearing once. Source: blood, taken from a patient who underwent chemoradiotherapy. The receptors were gathered from a human donor with HPV-associated anogenital cancer.

This clone occurred once. The V and J genes are TRBV19 and TRBJ1-1; 8 bases line up with TRBD1. Trimming took 5 bases from V and 5 from J; bases not matched to a gene: 7. The CDR3 has 14 amino acids. Germline V CDR1 and CDR2: LNHDA, SQIVND (reference sequence). CDR3 sequence: CASSPGQGWTEAFF. The CDR3 coding sequence is TGTGCCAGTAGTCCTGGACAGGGTTGGACTGAAGCTTTCTTT.

The V gene is TRBV30, the J gene TRBJ2-7; 10 bases are shared with TRBD2. Germline assignment: CDR1 GTSNPN and CDR2 SVGIG (reference sequence). This CDR3 spans 14 amino acids. DNA of the CDR3: TGTGCTTGGGGGAGCGGGGGGGCATCCTACGAGCAGTACTTC. It codes for CAWGSGGASYEQYF. Supplemented by reference TRBV30 and TRBJ2-7, the full variable domain reads SQTIHQWPATLVQPVGSPLSLECTVEGTSNPNLYWYRQAAGRGLQLLFYSVGIGQISSEVPQNLSASRPQDRQFILSSKKLLLSDSGFYLCAWGSGGASYEQYFGPGTRLTVT.

The rearrangement links TRBV7-6 to TRBJ2-1, with 7 positions matching TRBD1. CDR3 length: 16 residues. Germline-derived CDR1 and CDR2 are SGHVS and FNYEAQ. J gave up 2 bases and V 5 bases, and 9 bases lay outside the gene matches. The CDR3 region is CASSLNRGLTYNEQFF. The CDR3 bases are TGTGCCAGCAGCCTAAACAGGGGCCTAACCTACAATGAGCAGTTCTTC.

The V gene is TRBV5-1, the J gene TRBJ2-5; TRBD1 agrees at 7 bases. Germline V gene data show CDR1 as SGHRS and CDR2 as YFSETQ. The ends lost 0 bases at V and 5 bases at J; junction bases unmatched: 7. This CDR3 region has 15 residues. The CDR3 sequence is CASSLEGTEKETQYF. CDR3 DNA: TGCGCCAGCAGCTTGGAGGGGACAGAGAAGGAGACCCAGTACTTC.

The count of this clone is one. The rearrangement joins TRBV28 to TRBJ2-6, with 10 bases aligning to TRBD2. The ends lost 5 bases at V and 0 bases at J; junction bases unmatched: 4. Germline-derived CDR1 and CDR2 are MDHEN and SYDVKM. This CDR3 has 17 amino acids. CDR3 in amino acids: CASSTRTSGSGANVLTF. In nucleotides, the CDR3 is TGTGCCAGCAGTACCCGGACTAGCGGCTCTGGGGCCAACGTCCTGACTTTC. The whole variable domain, filled in from reference TRBV28 and TRBJ2-6, reads DVKVTQSSRYLVKRTGEKVFLECVQDMDHENMFWYRQDPGLGLRLIYFSYDVKMKEKGDIPEGYSVSREKKERFSLILESASTNQTSMYLCASSTRTSGSGANVLTFGAGSRLTVL.

The chain is built from TRBV11-1 and TRBJ2-5, with D tentatively TRBD1 (6 bases). Germline V gives CDR1 SGHAT, CDR2 FQDESV (reference sequence). Trimming took 1 base from V and 5 from J, leaving 17 bases between them. This CDR3 is built from 16 residues. CDR3 nucleotide sequence: TGTGCCAGCAGCTTAGAGTCGAACAGGGCTGGTGAGACCCAGTACTTC. It yields the protein CASSLESNRAGETQYF.

The genes are TRBV11-2 and TRBJ2-1; D gene ambiguous. Germline V gene sequence: CDR1 SGHAT, CDR2 FQNNGV. CDR3 length: 11 residues. Trimming pared 5 bases from V and 9 bases from J, leaving 8 bases between. The CDR3 DNA reads TGTGCCAGCAGCCTTTGGAGTGAGCAGTTCTTC. This sequence encodes CASSLWSEQFF.

The chain is built from TRBV5-1 and TRBJ2-5, with 7 bases aligning to TRBD2. The CDR3 is made up of 14 amino acids. Trimming took 4 bases from V and 0 from J; bases not matched to a gene: 3. Germline-derived CDR1 and CDR2 are SGHRS and YFSETQ. DNA of the CDR3: TGCGCCAGCAGCAGAGCGGGAAACCAAGAGACCCAGTACTTC. It specifies CASSRAGNQETQYF. The full variable domain, its missing parts supplied by reference TRBV5-1 and TRBJ2-5, is KAGVTQTPRYLIKTRGQQVTLSCSPISGHRSVSWYQQTPGQGLQFLFEYFSETQRNKGNFPGRFSGRQFSNSRSEMNVSTLELGDSALYLCASSRAGNQETQYFGPGTRLLVL.

The chain has TRBV4-2 and TRBJ2-3; D possibly corresponds to TRBD1 (7 bases). The CDR3 length is 15 residues. In germline, CDR1 is LGHNA, CDR2 YNFKEQ. V was pared by 5 bases and J by 4 bases, with 16 bases between. The CDR3 nucleotides read TGTGCCAGCAGCTCCAGGTCAGGGGGGTCAGATACGCAGTATTTT. Amino acids: CASSSRSGGSDTQYF.

The V and J genes are TRBV7-9 and TRBJ2-3, with 8 bases that match TRBD2. After removal of 5 bases from V and 5 bases from J, the junction contained 9 bases not matched to a gene. The CDR3 covers 15 residues. Germline V gives CDR1 SEHNR, CDR2 FQNEAQ (reference sequence). The CDR3 DNA sequence: TGTGCCAGCAGCCCCCCCGGGGGGGCCCTAGATACGCAGTATTTT. Protein: CASSPPGGALDTQYF.

The V and J genes are TRBV18 and TRBJ2-7, with a tentative D call TRBD1 (6 bases). The CDR3 sequence is 14 residues long. Germline V gene sequence: CDR1 KGHSH, CDR2 LQKENI. V was pared by 3 bases and J by 1 base, with 10 bases between. In DNA, the CDR3 is TGTGCCAGCTCACCGGACAGAAGTTCCTACGAGCAGTACTTC. It specifies CASSPDRSSYEQYF.

The gene calls are TRBV19 and TRBJ2-6, with 12 bases that match TRBD2. Germline CDR1 reads LNHDA; CDR2 reads SQIVND (reference sequence). CDR3 length: 19 amino acids. V was clipped by 6 bases and J by 0 bases; unmatched bases: 9. This CDR3 is CASSPGLAGSSSGANVLTF. CDR3 coding DNA: TGTGCCAGTAGCCCCGGACTAGCGGGGAGTTCCTCTGGGGCCAACGTCCTGACTTTC.

This rearrangement joins TRBV6-1 to TRBJ2-5; 8 positions agree with TRBD2. Germline V CDR1 and CDR2: MNHNS, SASEGT. V lost 6 bases and J lost 2; bases outside the gene matches: 5. This CDR3 has 14 residues. The CDR3 is CASRWGGGQETQYF. DNA of the CDR3: TGTGCCAGCAGATGGGGCGGGGGGCAAGAGACCCAGTACTTC.

The chain links TRBV11-2 to TRBJ2-1; 7 bases align to TRBD1. The CDR3 contains 15 residues. Trimming removed 5 bases from V and 4 bases from J; junction bases left unmatched: 8. Germline CDR1 and CDR2: SGHAT and FQNNGV. The CDR3 loop reads CASSPGTEVYNEQFF. The CDR3, as DNA: TGTGCCAGCAGCCCAGGGACAGAAGTTTACAATGAGCAGTTCTTC. Together with reference TRBV11-2 and TRBJ2-1, the CDR3 gives the full variable domain: EAGVAQSPRYKIIEKRQSVAFWCNPISGHATLYWYQQILGQGPKLLIQFQNNGVVDDSQLPKDRFSAERLKGVDSTLKIQPAKLEDSAVYLCASSPGTEVYNEQFFGPGTRLTVL.

The chain is built from TRBV2 and TRBJ2-6; D is unclear. Per the germline V gene, CDR1 is SNHLY and CDR2 is FYNNEI. CDR3 length equals 16 residues. The germline V and J ends were trimmed by 0 bases and 1 base, with 7 bases remaining between them. The CDR3 bases are TGTGCCAGCAGTGAAGCCGGGCCATCTGGGGCCAACGTCCTGACTTTC. Translation: CASSEAGPSGANVLTF.

The rearrangement uses TRBV15 and TRBJ2-5; D might be TRBD1 (5 bases). There are 15 residues in the CDR3. V was cut by 0 bases and J by 8 bases, with 16 bases left in between. Germline V gene lookup returns CDR1 LNHNV and CDR2 YYDKDF (reference sequence). The chain's CDR3 is CATSRDRAPPRTQYF. CDR3 sequence (DNA): TGTGCCACCAGCAGAGACAGGGCCCCTCCTCGAACCCAGTACTTC.

The chain uses TRBV7-2 and TRBJ1-2; 10 positions agree with TRBD1. The CDR3 length is 18 residues. With 3 bases clipped from V and 0 bases from J, the junction kept 10 bases outside the gene matches. Per the germline V gene, CDR1 is SGHTA and CDR2 is FQGNSA. The CDR3 protein is CASSFKGQGRTANYGYTF. The CDR3 nucleotides read TGTGCCAGCAGCTTCAAGGGACAGGGGAGGACAGCTAACTATGGCTACACCTTC.

This clone has just one count. The gene calls are TRBV5-1 and TRBJ1-2; 7 bases match TRBD1. Germline-derived CDR1 and CDR2 are SGHRS and YFSETQ. V dropped 5 bases and J dropped 6; count of bases not matched to a gene: 19. The CDR3 is 17 amino acids. The CDR3 loop reads CASRIASAKTGTHGYTF. The CDR3 nucleotides are TGCGCCAGCAGGATAGCGAGCGCGAAGACAGGGACCCATGGCTACACCTTC.

V and J are TRBV19 and TRBJ2-7, with D maybe TRBD1 (5 bases). The ends were cut back, 4 bases at V and 1 base at J, with 8 bases in the middle. The CDR3 runs 13 residues. Germline V gene data show CDR1 as LNHDA and CDR2 as SQIVND (reference sequence). CDR3 residues: CASSTRQSYEQYF. In DNA, the CDR3 is TGTGCCAGTAGTACCCGACAGTCCTACGAGCAGTACTTC.

This clone has a handful of counts. The chain carries TRBV20-1 and TRBJ1-1, with D maybe TRBD1 (5 bases). V shed 7 bases and J shed 5 bases, with 11 bases lying between them. Per the germline V gene, CDR1 is DFQATT and CDR2 is SNEGSKA (reference sequence). The CDR3 totals 11 residues. The CDR3 spells CSGGAGTEAFF. CDR3 DNA sequence: TGCAGTGGAGGGGCGGGGACTGAAGCTTTCTTT.

The V gene is TRBV5-4, the J gene TRBJ2-7, with 9 positions matching TRBD1. Germline CDR1 reads SGHNT; CDR2 reads YYREEE (reference sequence). After removal of 0 bases from V and 0 bases from J, the junction contained 13 bases not matched to a gene. The CDR3 is 19 residues long. CDR3: CASSLDVGRTGASSYEQYV. The CDR3 DNA is TGTGCCAGCAGCTTGGATGTGGGGCGGACAGGGGCGAGCTCCTACGAGCAGTACGTC.

This chain links TRBV4-2 with TRBJ2-5, with 11 bases lining up with TRBD2. Germline V gives CDR1 LGHNA, CDR2 YNFKEQ. V gave up 3 bases and J gave up 3 bases; unmatched junction bases: 0. This CDR3 contains 14 residues. The CDR3 region is CASSQGLAEETQYF. The CDR3, as DNA: TGTGCCAGCAGCCAGGGACTAGCGGAAGAGACCCAGTACTTC.

V and J are TRBV19 and TRBJ1-5, with D tentatively TRBD1 (5 bases). Germline CDR1 is LNHDA and CDR2 is SQIVND (reference sequence). CDR3 length: 14 residues. Trimming shortened V by 6 bases and J by 4 bases, and 13 bases separated the two germline ends. The DNA of the CDR3 is TGTGCCAGTAGAAACGGGGGGGGAAATCAGCCCCAGCATTTT. This encodes CASRNGGGNQPQHF.

This chain connects TRBV9 to TRBJ1-1, with a tentative D call TRBD1 (5 bases). This CDR3 is 16 amino acids long. V was clipped by 0 bases and J by 0 bases, with 12 bases between them. Germline loops: CDR1 SGDLS, CDR2 YYNGEE. Written as DNA, the CDR3 is TGTGCCAGCAGCGTAGCTACCGGACAAATGAACACTGAAGCTTTCTTT. This sequence encodes CASSVATGQMNTEAFF. Drawing the rest from reference TRBV9 and TRBJ1-1, the complete variable domain is DSGVTQTPKHLITATGQRVTLRCSPRSGDLSVYWYQQSLDQGLQFLIQYYNGEERAKGNILERFSAQQFPDLHSELNLSSLELGDSALYFCASSVATGQMNTEAFFGQGTRLTVV.

The chain carries TRBV5-1 and TRBJ2-1, with 8 bases fitting TRBD1. The CDR3 is 14 residues long. Germline V lookup: CDR1 SGHRS, CDR2 YFSETQ. V gave up 4 bases and J gave up 4 bases; unmatched junction bases: 4. The CDR3 nucleotides read TGCGCCAGCAGCGACACAGGGGGATACAATGAGCAGTTCTTC. This sequence encodes CASSDTGGYNEQFF.

The J gene is TRBJ2-5, the V gene TRBV4-2; D gene ambiguous. Trimming removed 0 bases at V and 4 bases at J, with 6 bases between. Germline CDR1 LGHNA, CDR2 YNFKEQ. This CDR3 has 13 amino acids. CDR3 sequence: CASSQDGGETQYF. The CDR3 DNA sequence: TGTGCCAGCAGCCAAGATGGTGGAGAGACCCAGTACTTC.

V and J are TRBV11-2 and TRBJ1-5; 11 positions match TRBD1. The germline V gene encodes CDR1 SGHAT and CDR2 FQNNGV. V shed 5 bases, J shed 2 bases, and the junction held 5 bases outside the gene matches. The CDR3 extends over 16 amino acids. The CDR3 DNA follows: TGTGCCAGCAGCCGGGGGACAGGGGGTGGCAATCAGCCCCAGCATTTT. It encodes CASSRGTGGGNQPQHF. The full variable domain, with the rest looked up from reference TRBV11-2 and TRBJ1-5, is EAGVAQSPRYKIIEKRQSVAFWCNPISGHATLYWYQQILGQGPKLLIQFQNNGVVDDSQLPKDRFSAERLKGVDSTLKIQPAKLEDSAVYLCASSRGTGGGNQPQHFGDGTRLSIL.

The rearrangement uses TRBV27 and TRBJ1-1; D remains unclear. CDR1 is MNHEY and CDR2 is SMNVEV in the germline V gene (reference sequence). The CDR3 is made up of 12 amino acids. V was trimmed by 7 bases and J by 7 bases, leaving 13 bases between them. The DNA for the CDR3 is TGTGCCAGCAAAAATCCCCTACATGAAGCTTTCTTT. Residues: CASKNPLHEAFF.

V gene TRBV9 combines with J gene TRBJ1-1, with no clear D. The CDR3 loop spans 13 amino acids. Trimming left V 4 bases short and J 4 bases short, with 11 bases between. The V gene's germline CDR1 is SGDLS and CDR2 YYNGEE. CDR3 region: CASSPAAITEAFF. The CDR3 DNA sequence: TGTGCCAGCAGCCCGGCCGCTATCACTGAAGCTTTCTTT. Based on the CDR3 plus reference TRBV9 and TRBJ1-1, the full variable domain is DSGVTQTPKHLITATGQRVTLRCSPRSGDLSVYWYQQSLDQGLQFLIQYYNGEERAKGNILERFSAQQFPDLHSELNLSSLELGDSALYFCASSPAAITEAFFGQGTRLTVV.

The chain uses TRBV7-9 and TRBJ2-3; 7 bases line up with TRBD2. The length of the CDR3 is 13 residues. With V trimmed by 7 bases and J by 2 bases, 3 bases remained unmatched. Germline V CDR1 and CDR2: SEHNR, FQNEAQ (reference sequence). The DNA of the CDR3 is TGTGCCAGCAATCTAGCGGTCACAGATACGCAGTATTTT. Protein: CASNLAVTDTQYF.